Shown below are 27 T cell receptor beta chains from a single sample sequenced in a study of siplizumab effects on memory and regulatory T cells. TCRdb's table, derived via immunoSEQ multiplex PCR, lists solely in-frame clones and lacks some. This sample has over 85,000 clones, with 80% to 95% found just once. The sample taken for sequencing was CD4+ T cells sorted from blood. These receptors all stem from a human donor in good health.

This chain connects TRBV6-4 to TRBJ1-1; D remains ambiguous. The germline V and J ends were trimmed by 3 bases and 11 bases, with 13 bases remaining between them. Germline CDR1 and CDR2: MRHNA and SNTAGT. The CDR3 runs 12 residues. CDR3 bases: TGTGCCAGCAGTGAGAATTCGGGTCGGGCTTTCTTT. Its translation is CASSENSGRAFF.

The gene calls are TRBV30 and TRBJ2-2; D is possibly TRBD2 (6 bases). Trimming cost V 1 base and J 7 bases, with 16 bases left between them. The CDR3 loop spans 15 amino acids. Germline loops: CDR1 GTSNPN, CDR2 SVGIG (reference sequence). CDR3 amino acids: CAWSEHAGGIGELFF. CDR3 sequence (DNA): TGTGCCTGGAGTGAACATGCCGGGGGAATCGGGGAGCTGTTTTTT. Together with reference TRBV30 and TRBJ2-2, the CDR3 gives the full variable domain: SQTIHQWPATLVQPVGSPLSLECTVEGTSNPNLYWYRQAAGRGLQLLFYSVGIGQISSEVPQNLSASRPQDRQFILSSKKLLLSDSGFYLCAWSEHAGGIGELFFGEGSRLTVL.

This clone came up a few times. The J gene is TRBJ1-5, the V gene TRBV6-6; TRBD1 matches at 7 bases. V gave up 0 bases and J gave up 6 bases; unmatched junction bases: 5. Germline CDR1 reads MNHNY; CDR2 reads SVGAGI (reference sequence). The CDR3 runs 15 residues. In DNA, the CDR3 is TGTGCCAGCAGTTACTCGACAGGGAGGGGTCAGCCCCAGCATTTT. Its translation is CASSYSTGRGQPQHF.

The chain carries TRBV5-1 and TRBJ1-2; 9 bases agree with TRBD1. The CDR3 consists of 15 residues. Germline CDR1 is SGHRS and CDR2 is YFSETQ. V shed 8 bases, J shed 5 bases, and the junction held 13 bases outside the gene matches. The CDR3 nucleotides read TGCGCCAGTTCCCGGGACAGGGAGTTACGGTATGGCTACACCTTC. It specifies CASSRDRELRYGYTF.

The chain links TRBV5-6 to TRBJ2-5; D not certain. V was shortened by 2 bases and J by 2 bases, with 4 bases between the two germline ends. Germline lookup yields CDR1 SGHDT and CDR2 YYEEEE. The CDR3 sequence is 12 residues long. CDR3 bases: TGTGCCAGCAGCTTATTTCAAGAGACCCAGTACTTC. It encodes CASSLFQETQYF.

The chain links TRBV5-1 to TRBJ2-7, with TRBD2 matching 7 bases. V shed 0 bases, J shed 6 bases, and the junction held 6 bases outside the gene matches. Looked up from germline, CDR1 is SGHRS and CDR2 is YFSETQ. This CDR3 is built from 14 residues. The CDR3 DNA is TGCGCCAGCAGCTTGGTCAGCGGGACGGGCGAGCAGTACTTC. The encoded protein is CASSLVSGTGEQYF. The variable domain in full, completed from reference TRBV5-1 and TRBJ2-7, reads KAGVTQTPRYLIKTRGQQVTLSCSPISGHRSVSWYQQTPGQGLQFLFEYFSETQRNKGNFPGRFSGRQFSNSRSEMNVSTLELGDSALYLCASSLVSGTGEQYFGPGTRLTVT.

This clone has just a few counts. The chain combines TRBV14 with TRBJ1-2; D perhaps matches TRBD1 (6 bases). This CDR3 comprises 13 residues. The V end lost 0 bases, the J end lost 6 bases, and 8 bases lay between the germline ends. The germline V gene has CDR1 SGHDN and CDR2 FVKESK. CDR3 bases: TGTGCCAGCAGCCAAGATAGGGGGAATGGCTACACCTTC. It codes for CASSQDRGNGYTF.

The rearrangement links TRBV15 to TRBJ1-3; tentatively, D is TRBD1 (5 bases). Deletions cut 0 bases from V and 6 bases from J, with 9 bases between. Germline CDR1 LNHNV, CDR2 YYDKDF (reference sequence). The CDR3 sequence is 14 residues long. CDR3 DNA: TGTGCCACCAGCAGAGATCCTGGGACAAACACCATATATTTT. This encodes CATSRDPGTNTIYF.

The chain has TRBV5-4 and TRBJ2-5, with D possibly matching TRBD1 (5 bases). The CDR3 runs 12 residues. The germline V and J ends were trimmed by 4 bases and 3 bases, with 7 bases remaining between them. Per the germline V gene, CDR1 is SGHNT and CDR2 is YYREEE (reference sequence). The CDR3 region has the DNA TGTGCCAGCAGCACCAGGGAAGAGACCCAGTACTTC. As protein: CASSTREETQYF. Looking up the rest from reference TRBV5-4 and TRBJ2-5 gives the full variable domain: ETGVTQSPTHLIKTRGQQVTLRCSSQSGHNTVSWYQQALGQGPQFIFQYYREEENGRGNFPPRFSGLQFPNYSSELNVNALELDDSALYLCASSTREETQYFGPGTRLLVL.

The CDR3 is CASSPTGGDTQYF. Written as DNA, the CDR3 is TGTGCCAGCTCACCGACAGGTGGAGATACGCAGTATTTT. The chain combines TRBV18 with TRBJ2-3, with D perhaps TRBD1 (6 bases). The CDR3 loop spans 13 amino acids. Germline V CDR1 and CDR2: KGHSH, LQKENI. V was shortened by 3 bases and J by 5 bases, with 9 bases between the two germline ends.

This chain joins TRBV5-1 and TRBJ1-2; perhaps TRBD1 as D (6 bases). The CDR3 has 14 residues. Germline V lookup: CDR1 SGHRS, CDR2 YFSETQ. The V end lost 4 bases, the J end lost 9 bases, and 19 bases lay between the germline ends. The CDR3 DNA reads as TGCGCCAGCAGCCAGGACAACAGGGTCCCAAGCTACACCTTC. Protein sequence: CASSQDNRVPSYTF.

This rearrangement joins TRBV28 to TRBJ1-1, with D unresolved. The CDR3 runs 11 residues. Germline V gives CDR1 MDHEN, CDR2 SYDVKM. V lost 6 bases, J lost 6 bases, and 8 bases lay in between. The CDR3 sequence: CASRRWSEAFF. CDR3 DNA: TGTGCCAGCAGAAGGTGGTCTGAAGCTTTCTTT.

The chain combines TRBV27 with TRBJ2-2; TRBD1 is a possible D gene (6 bases). With 2 bases removed from V and 3 bases from J, the gap between germline ends came to 16 bases. The CDR3 extends over 17 amino acids. Germline loops: CDR1 MNHEY, CDR2 SMNVEV (reference sequence). The CDR3 reads CASSLLRGKGDTGELFF. In DNA, the CDR3 is TGTGCCAGCAGTTTACTTAGGGGCAAGGGGGACACCGGGGAGCTGTTTTTT.

Turning to this clone: Other DNA sequences in this specimen translate into the identical CDR3. The chain employs TRBV28 and TRBJ2-1; D not certain. V lost 8 bases to trimming and J lost 0 bases, with 11 bases between them. The CDR3 loop spans 14 amino acids. Germline V gene data show CDR1 as MDHEN and CDR2 as SYDVKM. The CDR3 here is CASLPDSSYNEQFF. CDR3 nucleotides: TGTGCCAGCCTCCCGGATAGCTCCTACAATGAGCAGTTCTTC. The full variable domain, in which reference TRBV28 and TRBJ2-1 provide the parts outside the CDR3, is DVKVTQSSRYLVKRTGEKVFLECVQDMDHENMFWYRQDPGLGLRLIYFSYDVKMKEKGDIPEGYSVSREKKERFSLILESASTNQTSMYLCASLPDSSYNEQFFGPGTRLTVL.

This chain links TRBV30 with TRBJ1-3; D gene uncertain. Germline assignment: CDR1 GTSNPN and CDR2 SVGIG (reference sequence). The CDR3 loop spans 16 amino acids. V was cut by 0 bases and J by 8 bases, with 20 bases left in between. The CDR3 nucleotides read TGTGCCTGGAGTGTACTAGGAGAGTCGAGACCTGACACCATATATTTT. This codes for CAWSVLGESRPDTIYF.

The J gene is TRBJ2-2, the V gene TRBV29-1, with D perhaps matching TRBD1 or TRBD2 (6 bases each). Trimming took off 5 bases at V and 4 bases at J, with 14 bases between the two ends. CDR1 is SQVTM and CDR2 is ANQGSEA in the germline V gene. CDR3 size: 14 residues. As DNA, the CDR3 is TGCAGCGTTCAGGCAGGGGAGGTCACCGGGGAGCTGTTTTTT. Its protein is CSVQAGEVTGELFF.

This chain uses TRBV12-1 with TRBJ1-1. TRBV12-1 constitutes a pseudogene. This CDR3 spans 15 amino acids. The CDR3 sequence is CASSFWGDGDTEAFF. DNA for the CDR3: TGTGCCAGCAGCTTTTGGGGGGACGGGGACACTGAAGCTTTCTTT.

The rearrangement joins TRBV6-5 to TRBJ1-1, with a possible D match to TRBD1 (6 bases). The V end lost 3 bases, the J end lost 2 bases, and 13 bases lay between the germline ends. Looked up from germline, CDR1 is MNHEY and CDR2 is SVGAGI. This CDR3 spans 15 amino acids. CDR3 region: CASSYRGTTNTEAFF. Here the CDR3 DNA reads TGTGCCAGCAGTTATCGAGGGACAACTAACACTGAAGCTTTCTTT.

The rearrangement uses TRBV2 and TRBJ2-7, with unresolved D. This CDR3 region has 14 residues. Between the trimmed V and J ends, which lost 7 bases and 5 bases, there was a span of 18 bases. Germline CDR1 reads SNHLY; CDR2 reads FYNNEI. The CDR3 sequence: CASTENLRKDEQYF. CDR3 bases: TGTGCCAGCACCGAAAACCTTCGGAAGGACGAGCAGTACTTC.

The chain employs TRBV7-2 and TRBJ2-1; D is uncertain. Trimming stripped 2 bases from V and 8 bases from J, with 7 bases between. Germline V gives CDR1 SGHTA, CDR2 FQGNSA. The CDR3 covers 12 residues. The CDR3 sequence: CASSLTVHEQFF. For the CDR3, the DNA is TGTGCCAGCAGCTTAACCGTCCATGAGCAGTTCTTC.

This clone appeared a single time. The chain uses TRBV19 and TRBJ1-5; D ambiguous. Trimming took 3 bases from V and 1 from J, leaving 7 bases between them. Per germline, CDR1 LNHDA and CDR2 SQIVND (reference sequence). CDR3 size: 14 residues. CDR3 loop: CASSIWQSNQPQHF. The CDR3 coding sequence is TGTGCCAGTAGTATTTGGCAGAGCAATCAGCCCCAGCATTTT.

The rearrangement links TRBV28 to TRBJ1-2, with D perhaps TRBD1 (5 bases). V was pared by 8 bases and J by 4 bases, with 23 bases between. Germline CDR1 is MDHEN and CDR2 is SYDVKM. The CDR3 covers 16 residues. The CDR3 region is CASSPRGGMGGYGYTF. As DNA, the CDR3 is TGTGCCAGCTCCCCCCGGGGGGGGATGGGGGGCTATGGCTACACCTTC.

The gene calls are TRBV27 and TRBJ1-1; D is uncertain. V was clipped by 5 bases and J by 9 bases, with 19 bases between them. The CDR3 is made up of 14 amino acids. Germline V CDR1 and CDR2: MNHEY, SMNVEV (reference sequence). DNA for the CDR3: TGTGCCAGCAGTCCCCCCCGGCAGCGAGGGAAAGCTTTCTTT. As protein: CASSPPRQRGKAFF.

This chain connects TRBV7-8 to TRBJ1-4; D ambiguous. CDR1 is SGHVS, CDR2 FQNEAQ, per germline. The CDR3 consists of 15 residues. Trimming pared 5 bases from V and 6 bases from J, leaving 16 bases between. DNA for the CDR3: TGTGCCAGCAGCCGTTCTGTGGGATTGGATGAAAAACTGTTTTTT. This encodes CASSRSVGLDEKLFF.

This clone was found once. The chain has TRBV25-1 and TRBJ2-5, with D hard to call. Germline V gene data show CDR1 as MGHDK and CDR2 as SYGVNS. This CDR3 has 11 amino acids. The ends were cut back, 4 bases at V and 5 bases at J, with 5 bases in the middle. The CDR3 DNA reads as TGTGCCAGCAGTGCGACGGAGACCCAGTACTTC. Protein product: CASSATETQYF. The whole variable domain, remainder taken from reference TRBV25-1 and TRBJ2-5, is EADIYQTPRYLVIGTGKKITLECSQTMGHDKMYWYQQDPGMELHLIHYSYGVNSTEKGDLSSESTVSRIRTEHFPLTLESARPSHTSQYLCASSATETQYFGPGTRLLVL.

The chain combines TRBV27 with TRBJ1-4; TRBD1 might be the D (6 bases). There are 17 residues in the CDR3. Trimming took off 6 bases at V and 4 bases at J, with 21 bases between the two ends. The germline gives CDR1 MNHEY, CDR2 SMNVEV (reference sequence). The CDR3 nucleotides read TGTGCCAGCAGGAGGACAGATCTACTAAGCGTTAATGAAAAACTGTTTTTT. Translation: CASRRTDLLSVNEKLFF.

V is TRBV10-2 and J is TRBJ1-1; possibly TRBD1 for D (5 bases). The CDR3 loop spans 14 amino acids. CDR1 is WSHSY, CDR2 SAAADI, per germline. The V end lost 6 bases, the J end lost 5 bases, and 16 bases lay between the germline ends. CDR3 nucleotides: TGCGCCAGCAGGAGGGGCCCGAGAGTGACTGAAGCTTTCTTT. Protein: CASRRGPRVTEAFF.